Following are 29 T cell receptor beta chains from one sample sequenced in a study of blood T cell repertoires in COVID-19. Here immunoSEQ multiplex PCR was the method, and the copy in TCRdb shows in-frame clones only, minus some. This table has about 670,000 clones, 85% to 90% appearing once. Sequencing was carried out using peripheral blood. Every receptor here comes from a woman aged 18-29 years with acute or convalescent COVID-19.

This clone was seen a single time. This chain's CDR3 is CASSVAQRGGRETQYF. The CDR3, as DNA: TGTGCCAGCAGCGTAGCTCAGCGGGGGGGCCGGGAGACCCAGTACTTC. This chain joins TRBV9 and TRBJ2-5; 10 positions match TRBD2. V was clipped by 0 bases and J by 5 bases; unmatched bases: 7. This CDR3 is built from 16 residues. Germline V gene data show CDR1 as SGDLS and CDR2 as YYNGEE. The variable domain in full, with the rest retrieved from reference TRBV9 and TRBJ2-5, is DSGVTQTPKHLITATGQRVTLRCSPRSGDLSVYWYQQSLDQGLQFLIQYYNGEERAKGNILERFSAQQFPDLHSELNLSSLELGDSALYFCASSVAQRGGRETQYFGPGTRLLVL.

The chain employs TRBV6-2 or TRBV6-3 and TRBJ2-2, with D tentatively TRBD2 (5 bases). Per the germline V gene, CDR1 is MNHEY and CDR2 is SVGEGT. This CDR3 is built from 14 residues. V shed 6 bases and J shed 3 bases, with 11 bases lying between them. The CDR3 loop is CASSYTSDTGELFF. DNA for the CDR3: TGTGCCAGCAGCTATACTAGTGACACCGGGGAGCTGTTTTTT.

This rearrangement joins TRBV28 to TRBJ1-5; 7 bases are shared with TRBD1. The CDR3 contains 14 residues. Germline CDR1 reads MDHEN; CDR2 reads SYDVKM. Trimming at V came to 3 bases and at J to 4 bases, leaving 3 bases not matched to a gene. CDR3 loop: CASSLGQPNQPQHF. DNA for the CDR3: TGTGCCAGCAGTTTGGGACAGCCGAATCAGCCCCAGCATTTT.

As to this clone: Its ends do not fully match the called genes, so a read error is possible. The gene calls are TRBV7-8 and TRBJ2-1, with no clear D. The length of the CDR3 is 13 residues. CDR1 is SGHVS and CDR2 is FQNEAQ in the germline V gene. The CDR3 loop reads CASGLGTTLEQFF. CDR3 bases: TGTGCCAGCGGCTTAGGTACGACTCTCGAGCAGTTCTTC. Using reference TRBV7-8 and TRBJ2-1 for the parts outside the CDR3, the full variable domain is GAGVSQSPRYKVAKRGQDVALRCDPISGHVSLFWYQQALGQGPEFLTYFQNEAQLDKSGLPSDRFFAERPEGSVSTLKIQRTQQEDSAVYLCASGLGTTLEQFFGPGTRLTVL.

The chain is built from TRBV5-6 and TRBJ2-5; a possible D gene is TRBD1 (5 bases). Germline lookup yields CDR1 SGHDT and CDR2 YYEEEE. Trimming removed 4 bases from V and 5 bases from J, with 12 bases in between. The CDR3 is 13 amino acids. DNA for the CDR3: TGTGCCAGCAGCCTAGGCAGGGCGGAGACCCAGTACTTC. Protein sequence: CASSLGRAETQYF. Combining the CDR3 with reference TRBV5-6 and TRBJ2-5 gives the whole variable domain DAGVTQSPTHLIKTRGQQVTLRCSPKSGHDTVSWYQQALGQGPQFIFQYYEEEERQRGNFPDRFSGHQFPNYSSELNVNALLLGDSALYLCASSLGRAETQYFGPGTRLLVL.

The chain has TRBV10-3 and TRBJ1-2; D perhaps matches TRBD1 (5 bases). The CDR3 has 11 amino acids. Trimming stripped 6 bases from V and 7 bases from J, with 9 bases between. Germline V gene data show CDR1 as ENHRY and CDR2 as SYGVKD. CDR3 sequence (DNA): TGTGCCATCAGGGGGCCTCGTGGCTACACCTTC. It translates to CAIRGPRGYTF.

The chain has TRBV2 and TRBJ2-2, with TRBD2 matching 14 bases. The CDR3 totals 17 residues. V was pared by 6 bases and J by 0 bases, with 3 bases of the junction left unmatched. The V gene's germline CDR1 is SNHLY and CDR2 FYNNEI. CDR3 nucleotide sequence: TGTGCCAGCAGCCGGACTAGCGGGGGGCCGAACACCGGGGAGCTGTTTTTT. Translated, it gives CASSRTSGGPNTGELFF.

The CDR3 sequence: CSPPAGAPKNIQYF. DNA of the CDR3: TGCAGCCCCCCGGCGGGGGCCCCCAAAAACATTCAGTACTTC. The rearrangement uses TRBV29-1 and TRBJ2-4, with D tentatively TRBD2 (7 bases). Trimming pared 8 bases from V and 2 bases from J, leaving 16 bases between. Germline V CDR1 and CDR2: SQVTM, ANQGSEA. This CDR3 comprises 14 residues. The full variable domain, rest sourced from reference TRBV29-1 and TRBJ2-4, is SAVISQKPSRDICQRGTSLTIQCQVDSQVTMMFWYRQQPGQSLTLIATANQGSEATYESGFVIDKFPISRPNLTFSTLTVSNMSPEDSSIYLCSPPAGAPKNIQYFGAGTRLSVL.

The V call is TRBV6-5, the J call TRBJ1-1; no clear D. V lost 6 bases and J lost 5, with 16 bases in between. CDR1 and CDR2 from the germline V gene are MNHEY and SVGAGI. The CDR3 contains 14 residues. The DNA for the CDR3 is TGTGCCAGCAGACCCGCGGGTGGTTCGACTGAAGCTTTCTTT. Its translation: CASRPAGGSTEAFF.

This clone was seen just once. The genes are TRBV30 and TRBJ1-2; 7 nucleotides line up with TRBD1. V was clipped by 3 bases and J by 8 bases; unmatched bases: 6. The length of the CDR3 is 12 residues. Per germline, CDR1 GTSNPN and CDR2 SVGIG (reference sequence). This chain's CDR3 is CAWSSRGEGYTF. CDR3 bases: TGTGCCTGGAGCAGCAGGGGGGAAGGCTACACCTTC.

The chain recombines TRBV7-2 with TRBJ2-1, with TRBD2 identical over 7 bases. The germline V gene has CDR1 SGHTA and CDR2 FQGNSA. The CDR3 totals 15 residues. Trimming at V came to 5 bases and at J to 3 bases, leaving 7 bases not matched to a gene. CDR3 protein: CASSGAGRYYNEQFF. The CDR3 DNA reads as TGTGCCAGCAGCGGAGCGGGGCGTTACTACAATGAGCAGTTCTTC. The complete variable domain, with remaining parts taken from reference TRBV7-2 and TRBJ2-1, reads GAGVSQSPSNKVTEKGKDVELRCDPISGHTALYWYRQSLGQGLEFLIYFQGNSAPDKSGLPSDRFSAERTGGSVSTLTIQRTQQEDSAVYLCASSGAGRYYNEQFFGPGTRLTVL.

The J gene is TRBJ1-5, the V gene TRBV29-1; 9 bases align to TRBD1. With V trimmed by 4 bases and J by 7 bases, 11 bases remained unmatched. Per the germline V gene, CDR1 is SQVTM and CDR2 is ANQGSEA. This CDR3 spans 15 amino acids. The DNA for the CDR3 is TGCAGCGTTGCCCTTTCCGGGACAGGGAGCCAGCCCCAGCATTTT. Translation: CSVALSGTGSQPQHF.

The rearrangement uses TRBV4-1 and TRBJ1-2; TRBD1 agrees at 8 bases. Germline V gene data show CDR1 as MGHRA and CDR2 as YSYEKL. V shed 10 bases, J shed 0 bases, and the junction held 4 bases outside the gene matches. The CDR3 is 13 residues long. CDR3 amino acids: CATRQGPNYGYTF. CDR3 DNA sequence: TGCGCCACTAGACAGGGGCCTAACTATGGCTACACCTTC.

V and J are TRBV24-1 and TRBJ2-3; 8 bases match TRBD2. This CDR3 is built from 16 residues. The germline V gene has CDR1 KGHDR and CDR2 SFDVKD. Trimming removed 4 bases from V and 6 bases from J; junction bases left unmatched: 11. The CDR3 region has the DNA TGTGCCACCAGTGACCCTAGCGGGCCCAGGCGGGATACGCAGTATTTT. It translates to CATSDPSGPRRDTQYF.

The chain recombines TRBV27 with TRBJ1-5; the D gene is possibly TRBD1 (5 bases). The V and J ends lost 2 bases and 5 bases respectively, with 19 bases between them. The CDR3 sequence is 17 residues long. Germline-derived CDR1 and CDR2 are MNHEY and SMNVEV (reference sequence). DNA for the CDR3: TGTGCCAGCAGTTTAAGACAGACCTCGATAGAGGATCAGCCCCAGCATTTT. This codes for CASSLRQTSIEDQPQHF.

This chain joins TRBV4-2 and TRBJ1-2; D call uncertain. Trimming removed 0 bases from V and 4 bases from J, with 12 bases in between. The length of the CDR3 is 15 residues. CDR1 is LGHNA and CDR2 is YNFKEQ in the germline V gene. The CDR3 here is CASSQEGQSGYGYTF. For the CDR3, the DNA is TGTGCCAGCAGCCAAGAAGGCCAGAGCGGCTATGGCTACACCTTC.

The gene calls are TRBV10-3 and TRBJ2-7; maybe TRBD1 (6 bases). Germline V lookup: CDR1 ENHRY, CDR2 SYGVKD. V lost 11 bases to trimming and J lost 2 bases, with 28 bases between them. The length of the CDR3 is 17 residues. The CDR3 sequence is CASRVPGGGRKTYEQYF. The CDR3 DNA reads TGTGCCTCCAGGGTCCCTGGGGGCGGGCGCAAGACCTACGAGCAGTACTTC.

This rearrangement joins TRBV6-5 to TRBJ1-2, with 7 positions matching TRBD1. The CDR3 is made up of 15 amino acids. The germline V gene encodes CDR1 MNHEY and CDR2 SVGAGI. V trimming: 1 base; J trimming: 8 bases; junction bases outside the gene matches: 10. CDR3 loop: CASSYFTRGSSGYTF. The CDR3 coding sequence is TGTGCCAGCAGTTACTTCACCAGGGGGTCCTCGGGCTACACCTTC.

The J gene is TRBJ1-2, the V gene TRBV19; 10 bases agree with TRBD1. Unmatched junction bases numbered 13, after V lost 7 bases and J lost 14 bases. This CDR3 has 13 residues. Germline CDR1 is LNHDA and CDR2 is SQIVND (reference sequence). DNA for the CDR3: TGTGCCAGTAAGGGGTCGGGACAGGGGCATATTACCTTC. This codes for CASKGSGQGHITF.

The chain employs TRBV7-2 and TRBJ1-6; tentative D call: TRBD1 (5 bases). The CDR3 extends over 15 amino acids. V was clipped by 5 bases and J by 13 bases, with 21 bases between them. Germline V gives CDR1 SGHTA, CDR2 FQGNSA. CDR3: CASSPTGGLLAPLHF. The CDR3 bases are TGTGCCAGCAGCCCAACAGGAGGGCTCCTCGCGCCCCTCCACTTT. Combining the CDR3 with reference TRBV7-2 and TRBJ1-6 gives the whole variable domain GAGVSQSPSNKVTEKGKDVELRCDPISGHTALYWYRQSLGQGLEFLIYFQGNSAPDKSGLPSDRFSAERTGGSVSTLTIQRTQQEDSAVYLCASSPTGGLLAPLHFGNGTRLTVT.

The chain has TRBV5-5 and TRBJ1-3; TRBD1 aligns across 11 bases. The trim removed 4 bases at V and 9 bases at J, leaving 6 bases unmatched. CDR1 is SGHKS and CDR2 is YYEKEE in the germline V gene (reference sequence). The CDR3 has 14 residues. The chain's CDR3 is CASSRGQGVSTIYF. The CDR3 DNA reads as TGTGCCAGCAGCCGGGGACAGGGGGTCAGCACCATATATTTT. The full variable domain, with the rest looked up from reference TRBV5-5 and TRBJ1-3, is DAGVTQSPTHLIKTRGQQVTLRCSPISGHKSVSWYQQVLGQGPQFIFQYYEKEERGRGNFPDRFSARQFPNYSSELNVNALLLGDSALYLCASSRGQGVSTIYFGEGSWLTVV.

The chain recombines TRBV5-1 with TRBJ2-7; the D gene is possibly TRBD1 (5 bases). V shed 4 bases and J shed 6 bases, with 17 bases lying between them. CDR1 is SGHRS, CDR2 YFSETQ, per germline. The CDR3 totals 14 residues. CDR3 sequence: CASSTDNELGEQYF. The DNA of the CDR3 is TGCGCCAGCAGCACGGACAATGAGTTAGGCGAGCAGTACTTC. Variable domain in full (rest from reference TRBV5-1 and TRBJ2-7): KAGVTQTPRYLIKTRGQQVTLSCSPISGHRSVSWYQQTPGQGLQFLFEYFSETQRNKGNFPGRFSGRQFSNSRSEMNVSTLELGDSALYLCASSTDNELGEQYFGPGTRLTVT.

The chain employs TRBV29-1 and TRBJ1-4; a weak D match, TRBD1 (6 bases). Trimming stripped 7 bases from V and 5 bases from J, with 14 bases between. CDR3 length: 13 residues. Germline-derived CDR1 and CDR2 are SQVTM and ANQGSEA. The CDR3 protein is CSARTAMNEKLFF. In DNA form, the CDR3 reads TGCAGCGCGAGGACAGCCATGAATGAAAAACTGTTTTTT.

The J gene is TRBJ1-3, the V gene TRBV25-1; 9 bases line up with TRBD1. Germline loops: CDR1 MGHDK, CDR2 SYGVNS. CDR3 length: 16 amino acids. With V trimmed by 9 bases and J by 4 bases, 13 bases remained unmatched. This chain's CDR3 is CASAPGTGSNGNTIYF. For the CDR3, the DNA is TGTGCCAGTGCCCCGGGGACAGGGTCAAACGGAAACACCATATATTTT. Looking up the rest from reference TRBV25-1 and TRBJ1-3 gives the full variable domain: EADIYQTPRYLVIGTGKKITLECSQTMGHDKMYWYQQDPGMELHLIHYSYGVNSTEKGDLSSESTVSRIRTEHFPLTLESARPSHTSQYLCASAPGTGSNGNTIYFGEGSWLTVV.

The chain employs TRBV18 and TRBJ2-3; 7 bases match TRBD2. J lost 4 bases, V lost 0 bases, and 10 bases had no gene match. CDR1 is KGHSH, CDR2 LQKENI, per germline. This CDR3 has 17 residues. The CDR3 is CASSPPYTRRGADTQYF. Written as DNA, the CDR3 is TGTGCCAGCTCACCACCCTACACAAGACGGGGGGCAGATACGCAGTATTTT.

CDR3 DNA: TGTGCCTGGAGTGTTTTAGTTGGGGAGGGGTCTTCACCCCTCCACTTT. Translating gives CAWSVLVGEGSSPLHF. The chain is built from TRBV30 and TRBJ1-6; TRBD1 is a possible D gene (5 bases). Germline values: CDR1 GTSNPN, CDR2 SVGIG (reference sequence). The CDR3 has 16 residues. V shed 0 bases and J shed 9 bases, with 18 bases lying between them.

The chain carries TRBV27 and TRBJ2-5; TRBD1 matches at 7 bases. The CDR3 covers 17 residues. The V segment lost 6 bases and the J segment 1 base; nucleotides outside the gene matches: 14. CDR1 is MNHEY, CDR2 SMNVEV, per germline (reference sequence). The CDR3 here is CASRPPVGTEAQETQYF. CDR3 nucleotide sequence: TGTGCCAGCAGGCCCCCCGTCGGGACAGAAGCCCAAGAGACCCAGTACTTC.

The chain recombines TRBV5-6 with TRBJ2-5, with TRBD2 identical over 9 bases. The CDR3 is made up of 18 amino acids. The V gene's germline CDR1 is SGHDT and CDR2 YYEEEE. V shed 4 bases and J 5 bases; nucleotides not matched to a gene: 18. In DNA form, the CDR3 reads TGTGCCAGCAGCCTCGAGGGAAAGCGGGGGGCTAAGAGGGAGACCCAGTACTTC. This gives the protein CASSLEGKRGAKRETQYF.

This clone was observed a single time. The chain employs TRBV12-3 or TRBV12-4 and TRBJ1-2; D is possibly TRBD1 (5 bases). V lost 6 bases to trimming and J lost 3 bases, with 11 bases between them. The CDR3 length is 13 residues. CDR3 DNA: TGTGCCAGCAGCCGTCGGGGGGACTATGGCTACACCTTC. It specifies CASSRRGDYGYTF.